Below are 17 T cell receptor beta chains sequenced from a single sample in a study of T cells after yellow fever vaccination. TCRdb reprocessed the 5' RACE reads via MiXCR and lists one record per CDR3 protein. Of about 340,000 distinct CDR3 sequences listed, around 4.1% were seen once; the top ten hold 24%. The source was PBMCs, collected 5 days after the yellow fever booster vaccination. The receptors originated from a young man who received the YFV17D yellow fever vaccine.

The J gene is TRBJ1-2, the V gene TRBV5-1, with TRBD1 identical over 10 bases. The length of the CDR3 is 14 residues. V was clipped by 3 bases and J by 4 bases; unmatched bases: 3. CDR1 is SGHRS, CDR2 YFSETQ, per germline. DNA of the CDR3: TGCGCCAGCAGCTCGGACAGGGGGATCTATGGCTACACCTTC. Translation gives CASSSDRGIYGYTF.

In its sample, this clonotype was seen a few times. CDR3 sequence: CASSLGLDHEQFF. The CDR3, as DNA: TGTGCCAGCAGCTTGGGACTAGATCATGAGCAGTTCTTC. The V call is TRBV7-2, the J call TRBJ2-1; TRBD2 aligns across 8 bases. The CDR3 length is 13 residues. The junction had 3 bases not matched to a gene; V was cut back by 3 bases and J by 8 bases. Germline V gene data show CDR1 as SGHTA and CDR2 as FQGNSA.

The gene calls are TRBV6-6 and TRBJ1-2, with TRBD1 as a possible D gene (6 bases). Germline values: CDR1 MNHNY, CDR2 SVGAGI (reference sequence). This CDR3 has 12 residues. The V gene lost 0 bases and the J gene lost 12 bases, with 11 bases spanning the gap. The CDR3 region has the DNA TGTGCCAGCAGTTACTCTGGGGGGGGCGACACCTTC. Translation: CASSYSGGGDTF.

This clonotype was picked up a small number of times. The gene calls are TRBV12-3 or TRBV12-4 and TRBJ1-5, with 8 bases matching TRBD1. The CDR3 runs to 14 residues. With V trimmed by 5 bases and J by 7 bases, 7 bases remained unmatched. The CDR3 DNA follows: TGTGCCAGCAGTCACAGGGGGATTGGACAGCCCCAGCATTTT. It is translated as CASSHRGIGQPQHF.

This clonotype was counted many times. V usage is TRBV4-2 and J usage is TRBJ2-5; maybe TRBD2 (7 bases). Between the trimmed V and J ends, which lost 2 bases and 1 base, there was a span of 11 bases. The CDR3 extends over 15 amino acids. Per germline, CDR1 LGHNA and CDR2 YNFKEQ. CDR3 sequence (DNA): TGTGCCAGCAGCCAATGGGGGGGGGCCCAAGAGACCCAGTACTTC. Translation gives CASSQWGGAQETQYF.

This clonotype was seen repeatedly, ten times or more. V and J are TRBV5-1 and TRBJ2-1, with 13 bases that match TRBD2. V shed 4 bases and J 7 bases; nucleotides not matched to a gene: 5. The CDR3 totals 15 residues. The germline V gene encodes CDR1 SGHRS and CDR2 YFSETQ. The CDR3 sequence is CASSLLLAGGNEQFF. CDR3 nucleotides: TGCGCCAGCAGCCTTTTACTAGCGGGGGGGAATGAGCAGTTCTTC.

This clonotype was counted only a few times. The gene calls are TRBV7-9 and TRBJ1-1, with a possible D match to TRBD1 (6 bases). CDR3 length: 13 amino acids. Trimming cost V 1 base and J 5 bases, with 8 bases left between them. Per the germline V gene, CDR1 is SEHNR and CDR2 is FQNEAQ (reference sequence). For the CDR3, the DNA is TGTGCCAGCAGCTTAGACGGACAGACTGAAGCTTTCTTT. Its translation: CASSLDGQTEAFF.

The chain links TRBV4-2 to TRBJ2-2, with D tentatively TRBD1 (6 bases). V was shortened by 3 bases and J by 1 base, with 12 bases between the two germline ends. From germline, CDR1 is LGHNA and CDR2 YNFKEQ. CDR3 size: 16 residues. In nucleotides, the CDR3 is TGTGCCAGCAGCCAGCGGACAGTCTGGAACACCGGGGAGCTGTTTTTT. Translation: CASSQRTVWNTGELFF.

The chain employs TRBV7-6 and TRBJ1-1; D possibly corresponds to TRBD1 (5 bases). The CDR3 contains 13 residues. The V end lost 8 bases, the J end lost 1 base, and 11 bases lay between the germline ends. Germline CDR1 is SGHVS and CDR2 is FNYEAQ. The CDR3 DNA sequence: TGTGCCAGCGGGGCGGGAGCGAACACTGAAGCTTTCTTT. Translating it yields CASGAGANTEAFF. The whole variable domain, remainder taken from reference TRBV7-6 and TRBJ1-1, is GAGVSQSPRYKVTKRGQDVALRCDPISGHVSLYWYRQALGQGPEFLTYFNYEAQQDKSGLPNDRFSAERPEGSISTLTIQRTEQRDSAMYRCASGAGANTEAFFGQGTRLTVV.

This clonotype appeared many times. V and J are TRBV7-3 and TRBJ1-1; D is ambiguous. The V gene lost 0 bases and the J gene lost 4 bases, with 6 bases spanning the gap. The CDR3 covers 13 residues. CDR1 SGHTA and CDR2 FQGTGA come from the germline V gene. The CDR3 DNA follows: TGTGCCAGCAGCTTAACCTACAGCACTGAAGCTTTCTTT. It is translated as CASSLTYSTEAFF.

This clonotype was recorded a few times. The chain employs TRBV5-1 and TRBJ2-7; perhaps TRBD2 as D (6 bases). Germline loops: CDR1 SGHRS, CDR2 YFSETQ. This CDR3 spans 16 amino acids. V lost 0 bases and J 7 bases, leaving 20 bases between the germline ends. The CDR3 protein is CASSLGVLGAGGEQYV. CDR3 nucleotide sequence: TGCGCCAGCAGCTTGGGTGTTCTTGGGGCCGGAGGGGAGCAGTACGTC.

This clonotype was counted between two and nine times. The V and J genes are TRBV3-1 and TRBJ2-3, with D unresolved. The germline gives CDR1 LGHDT, CDR2 YNNKEL (reference sequence). Trimming removed 0 bases from V and 8 bases from J, with 9 bases in between. The CDR3 contains 13 residues. In DNA form, the CDR3 reads TGTGCCAGCAGCCAAGATCTCCTAAGTACGCAGTATTTT. It translates to CASSQDLLSTQYF.

The chain has TRBV12-3 or TRBV12-4 and TRBJ2-5, with 10 bases fitting TRBD2. Trimming at V came to 8 bases and at J to 4 bases, leaving 7 bases not matched to a gene. There are 14 residues in the CDR3. Written as DNA, the CDR3 is TGTGCCAGCGGGGCTAGCGGGGGCGCAGAGACCCAGTACTTC. It is translated as CASGASGGAETQYF.

This clonotype was seen ten or more times. The chain is built from TRBV3-1 and TRBJ2-2; D not resolved. The V end lost 2 bases, the J end lost 8 bases, and 6 bases lay between the germline ends. This CDR3 has 12 amino acids. CDR1 is LGHDT and CDR2 is YNNKEL in the germline V gene (reference sequence). The CDR3 loop is CASSQSLGELFF. As DNA, the CDR3 is TGTGCCAGCAGCCAATCTTTAGGGGAGCTGTTTTTT.

CDR3 nucleotides: TGTGCCAGCAGTGAATGGGCTAGCGGGGGAGATACGCAGTATTTT. Protein product: CASSEWASGGDTQYF. The chain combines TRBV2 with TRBJ2-3; TRBD2 aligns across 10 bases. The V gene's germline CDR1 is SNHLY and CDR2 FYNNEI. The CDR3 extends over 15 amino acids. With V trimmed by 2 bases and J by 5 bases, 4 bases remained unmatched.

This sequence joins TRBV5-4 and TRBJ2-5; 7 nucleotides match TRBD1. The CDR3 is made up of 16 amino acids. The germline CDR1 and CDR2 sequences are SGHNT and YYREEE (reference sequence). The V and J ends lost 3 bases and 4 bases, in that order; junction bases with no gene match: 12. The CDR3 sequence: CASSSEEGAGRETQYF. The CDR3 DNA reads as TGTGCCAGCAGCTCCGAAGAGGGGGCTGGACGAGAGACCCAGTACTTC. Full variable domain (outside the CDR3, taken from reference TRBV5-4 and TRBJ2-5): ETGVTQSPTHLIKTRGQQVTLRCSSQSGHNTVSWYQQALGQGPQFIFQYYREEENGRGNFPPRFSGLQFPNYSSELNVNALELDDSALYLCASSSEEGAGRETQYFGPGTRLLVL.

This clonotype showed up just a few times. This is likely a read error, given that the CDR3 carries no conserved phenylalanine or tryptophan at its end. In DNA, the CDR3 is TGTGCCAGCAGCTTGCGAGGGGGTGAGCAGTTCTCC. This encodes CASSLRGGEQFS. The chain joins TRBV5-6 to TRBJ2-1; possibly TRBD1 for D (6 bases). This CDR3 has 12 amino acids. Deletions cut 1 base from V and 9 bases from J, with 8 bases between. Germline CDR1 and CDR2: SGHDT and YYEEEE.